The 11 T cell receptor beta chains below all came from one sample that was sequenced in a study of cytomegalovirus exposure and HLA in healthy donors. PCR amplification relied on 60 Vbeta primers (plus 13 Jbeta primers). The table came from immunoSEQ multiplex PCR; TCRdb's copy has only in-frame clones and leaves some out. This sample carries around 200,000 clones, around 79% of them seen once, and the ten largest clones take 4.4%. Material: PBMCs. These receptors were collected from a woman aged 25 to 39 in good health and CMV-seropositive.

The rearrangement joins TRBV30 to TRBJ1-1; D may be TRBD1 (5 bases). The CDR3 extends over 12 amino acids. Between the trimmed V and J ends, which lost 1 base and 3 bases, there was a span of 6 bases. Looked up from germline, CDR1 is GTSNPN and CDR2 is SVGIG (reference sequence). DNA for the CDR3: TGTGCCTGGAGTGGGGGGGACACTGAAGCTTTCTTT. Its translation is CAWSGGDTEAFF.

DNA for the CDR3: TGTGCCAGTAGTATTCCCACACTGGGACTTAAAGCTTTCTTT. Translation: CASSIPTLGLKAFF. The rearrangement joins TRBV19 to TRBJ1-1, with D tentatively TRBD1 (5 bases). Between the trimmed V and J ends, which lost 3 bases and 9 bases, there was a span of 17 bases. Germline V gene sequence: CDR1 LNHDA, CDR2 SQIVND (reference sequence). The CDR3 covers 14 residues.

V is TRBV7-2 and J is TRBJ2-5, with 13 positions matching TRBD2. Losses at the gene ends were 5 bases for V and 5 bases for J; bases not matched to a gene: 5. The CDR3 covers 15 residues. Germline V gene sequence: CDR1 SGHTA, CDR2 FQGNSA. The DNA for the CDR3 is TGTGCCAGCAGCACAACTAGCGGGGGGGCTGAGACCCAGTACTTC. It codes for CASSTTSGGAETQYF. The complete variable domain, with remaining parts taken from reference TRBV7-2 and TRBJ2-5, reads GAGVSQSPSNKVTEKGKDVELRCDPISGHTALYWYRQSLGQGLEFLIYFQGNSAPDKSGLPSDRFSAERTGGSVSTLTIQRTQQEDSAVYLCASSTTSGGAETQYFGPGTRLLVL.

The chain uses TRBV2 and TRBJ2-7; TRBD1 aligns across 7 bases. Trimming cost V 4 bases and J 2 bases; bases outside gene matches: 8. From germline, CDR1 is SNHLY and CDR2 FYNNEI. This CDR3 contains 15 residues. The CDR3 nucleotides are TGTGCCAGCAGTGTACTCGACAGGGCGCCCTACGAGCAGTACTTC. Translating it yields CASSVLDRAPYEQYF. Based on the CDR3 plus reference TRBV2 and TRBJ2-7, the full variable domain is EPEVTQTPSHQVTQMGQEVILRCVPISNHLYFYWYRQILGQKVEFLVSFYNNEISEKSEIFDDQFSVERPDGSNFTLKIRSTKLEDSAMYFCASSVLDRAPYEQYFGPGTRLTVT.

V gene TRBV11-3 combines with J gene TRBJ2-7; 8 bases match TRBD1. V was clipped by 5 bases and J by 0 bases; unmatched bases: 9. Germline-derived CDR1 and CDR2 are SGHNT and YENEEA. This CDR3 has 16 residues. The CDR3 coding sequence is TGTGCCAGCAGCGCACGACAGGGGCAAAGCTCCTACGAGCAGTACTTC. It translates to CASSARQGQSSYEQYF.

The chain uses TRBV10-3 and TRBJ2-7; TRBD2 matches 8 bases. The germline V gene has CDR1 ENHRY and CDR2 SYGVKD. The trim removed 7 bases at V and 5 bases at J, leaving 4 bases unmatched. The CDR3 is 12 residues long. The CDR3 region is CAINGGGHEQYF. The CDR3 DNA reads as TGTGCCATCAACGGGGGGGGCCACGAGCAGTACTTC.

The CDR3 DNA reads TGTGCCAGCAGCCACGGGGGGGACACCCGAAACATTCAGTACTTC. It encodes CASSHGGDTRNIQYF. The rearrangement joins TRBV7-9 to TRBJ2-4, with TRBD2 matching over 8 bases. V shed 5 bases, J shed 6 bases, and the junction held 9 bases outside the gene matches. Germline CDR1 SEHNR, CDR2 FQNEAQ (reference sequence). This CDR3 has 15 amino acids. Combining the CDR3 with reference TRBV7-9 and TRBJ2-4 gives the whole variable domain DTGVSQNPRHKITKRGQNVTFRCDPISEHNRLYWYRQTLGQGPEFLTYFQNEAQLEKSRLLSDRFSAERPKGSFSTLEIQRTEQGDSAMYLCASSHGGDTRNIQYFGAGTRLSVL.

CDR3 DNA sequence: TGTGCCAGCAGTTCCGCGGGGGGCGCAACCTACGAGCAGTACTTC. It encodes CASSSAGGATYEQYF. V and J are TRBV7-8 and TRBJ2-7, with 8 bases identical to TRBD2. Per the germline V gene, CDR1 is SGHVS and CDR2 is FQNEAQ. This CDR3 has 15 amino acids. Trimming at V came to 6 bases and at J to 2 bases, leaving 9 bases not matched to a gene.

For the CDR3, the DNA is TGCGCCAGCAGCACCACCCCTATCGCCCAAGAGACCCAGTACTTC. Translating gives CASSTTPIAQETQYF. The chain combines TRBV4-3 with TRBJ2-5; no clear D gene. CDR1 and CDR2 from the germline V gene are LGHNA and YSLEER. The V end lost 5 bases, the J end lost 1 base, and 14 bases lay between the germline ends. The length of the CDR3 is 15 residues.

This clone has a handful of counts. The chain recombines TRBV6-7 with TRBJ2-3, with 7 bases identical to TRBD2. TRBV6-7 falls under the ORF class, with uncertain function. The CDR3 loop spans 15 amino acids. J lost 5 bases, V lost 2 bases, and 7 bases had no gene match. The CDR3 loop reads CASSYELARLDTQYF. DNA of the CDR3: TGTGCCAGCAGTTACGAACTAGCGCGCTTAGATACGCAGTATTTT.

This clone came up once. V usage is TRBV6-5 and J usage is TRBJ1-4; D might be TRBD1 (5 bases). This CDR3 region has 16 residues. Trimming stripped 2 bases from V and 8 bases from J, with 18 bases between. Germline-derived CDR1 and CDR2 are MNHEY and SVGAGI. CDR3 DNA: TGTGCCAGCAGTTACGCCCGGCAGGGAGCGGGGGAAAAACTGTTTTTT. It encodes CASSYARQGAGEKLFF.